This T cell receptor beta chain came from a study of shared clonotypes between healthy human individuals. This clone was detected once. Antigen specificity is unknown. Splitting of each subset's genomic DNA was done evenly across several immunoSEQ plates. The assay was immunoSEQ multiplex PCR, and TCRdb's table has in-frame clones only and misses some. The sample records about 1 million clones, about 70% being singletons. CDR1 and CDR2 (germline): MNHEY, SVGAGI. The CDR3 contains 13 residues. The germline V and J ends were trimmed by 2 bases and 4 bases, with 8 bases remaining between them. Findings and limits, study-wide: Read depth was anticipated to influence clonotype sharing among donors.

The sample comprised memory CD4+ T cells sorted from blood. Specified subset: CD45RA-negative fraction. The chain has TRBV6-5 and TRBJ2-5, with D unresolved. The sequence came from a man younger than 30 in good health. CDR3 DNA: TGTGCCAGCAGTTACAGTGCAGGAGAGACCCAGTACTTC. This codes for CASSYSAGETQYF.